The 7 T cell receptor beta chains below all came from one sample that was sequenced in a study of monozygotic twins with inflammatory bowel disease. Using the 5' RACE reads, TCRdb records one entry per CDR3 protein without DNA. Recorded for this sample: just over 300,000 distinct CDR3 sequences. Sequenced: blood. The receptor source for this set is a human donor with ulcerative colitis or Crohn's disease, or a healthy co-twin of an affected twin (not recorded which).

This chain uses TRBV20-1 with TRBJ2-1. Per germline, CDR1 DFQATT and CDR2 SNEGSKA (reference sequence). This CDR3 spans 14 amino acids. The CDR3 loop reads CSARLLADYNEQFF.

The rearrangement joins TRBV28 to TRBJ1-6; TCRdb's assignment of TRBD1 cannot be checked, as there is no DNA. The CDR3 extends over 14 amino acids. Germline V gene data show CDR1 as MDHEN and CDR2 as SYDVKM. The CDR3 is CASSPGTGVERLHF.

The chain combines TRBV9 with TRBJ2-5; the TCRdb call, TRBD2, lacks DNA for checking. CDR1 SGDLS and CDR2 YYNGEE come from the germline V gene. The CDR3 has 16 amino acids. This CDR3 reads CASSVAGTSGQETQYF.

The chain is built from TRBV15 and TRBJ2-7; TCRdb lists TRBD2, though no DNA is available to test this call. The CDR3 spans 16 residues. Germline V lookup: CDR1 LNHNV, CDR2 YYDKDF (reference sequence). CDR3 residues: CATSRVASGPAYEQYF.

The chain has TRBV12-3 or TRBV12-4 and TRBJ2-7; as DNA is missing, the TRBD2 call by TCRdb cannot be tested. This CDR3 has 15 amino acids. CDR3 loop: CASSRKREASYEQYF.

The chain's CDR3 is CASSVSSVLSDTQYF. The rearrangement joins TRBV7-2 to TRBJ2-3; the D call from TCRdb, TRBD2, cannot be confirmed without DNA. This CDR3 spans 15 amino acids. The germline CDR1 and CDR2 sequences are SGHTA and FQGNSA.

The chain links TRBV28 to TRBJ2-7. In germline, CDR1 is MDHEN, CDR2 SYDVKM. This CDR3 region has 14 residues. CDR3 residues: CASSLPDSSYEQYF.